Presented here are 8 T cell receptor beta chains from one specimen sequenced in a study of shared clonotypes between healthy human individuals. The protocol was immunoSEQ multiplex PCR, while the TCRdb copy is restricted to in-frame clones and leaves out a portion. This sample has around 1.6 million clones; about 98% occur once, and the top ten carry about 0.42%. Sequencing input: naive CD4+ T cells sorted from blood. Noted subset: CD45RA+ positively selected. Source of these receptors: a man aged 25-40 years in good health.

The V and J genes are TRBV7-2 and TRBJ1-2, with D maybe TRBD1 (5 bases). Trimming stripped 2 bases from V and 6 bases from J, with 10 bases between. From germline, CDR1 is SGHTA and CDR2 FQGNSA. The CDR3 extends over 13 amino acids. The CDR3 region is CASSLQSRDGYTF. CDR3 nucleotides: TGTGCCAGCAGCTTACAATCCAGGGATGGCTACACCTTC. The full variable domain, rest sourced from reference TRBV7-2 and TRBJ1-2, is GAGVSQSPSNKVTEKGKDVELRCDPISGHTALYWYRQSLGQGLEFLIYFQGNSAPDKSGLPSDRFSAERTGGSVSTLTIQRTQQEDSAVYLCASSLQSRDGYTFGSGTRLTVV.

The gene calls are TRBV4-3 and TRBJ2-7; D unresolved. The CDR3 spans 14 residues. Looked up from germline, CDR1 is LGHNA and CDR2 is YSLEER. V lost 2 bases and J lost 2, with 10 bases in between. In DNA, the CDR3 is TGCGCCAGCAGCCAAACCCCCGGGCCCTACGAGCAGTACTTC. This translates into CASSQTPGPYEQYF.

This clone has just one count. The chain employs TRBV7-8 and TRBJ2-7; D may be TRBD2 (5 bases). The V and J ends lost 5 bases and 1 base respectively, with 9 bases between them. There are 13 residues in the CDR3. Looked up from germline, CDR1 is SGHVS and CDR2 is FQNEAQ. The CDR3 region has the DNA TGTGCCAGCAGCACGACGGGGTCCTACGAGCAGTACTTC. Translating gives CASSTTGSYEQYF.

This chain uses TRBV6-1 with TRBJ1-5, with D tentatively TRBD1 (6 bases). The CDR3 is 15 amino acids. Germline V CDR1 and CDR2: MNHNS, SASEGT. V was pared by 4 bases and J by 3 bases, with 13 bases between. The CDR3, as DNA: TGTGCCAGCAGTGTATATGGGGGCACCAATCAGCCCCAGCATTTT. It codes for CASSVYGGTNQPQHF.

The CDR3 nucleotides are TGTGCCAGTAGCCTGGTTGGGGACACTGAAGCTTTCTTT. Amino acids: CASSLVGDTEAFF. The V call is TRBV19, the J call TRBJ1-1; D not certain. CDR1 is LNHDA, CDR2 SQIVND, per germline (reference sequence). V lost 6 bases, J lost 3 bases, and 11 bases lay in between. The CDR3 totals 13 residues.

J is TRBJ2-7 and V is TRBV6-6, with TRBD2 matching 7 bases. The CDR3 has 14 residues. V shed 2 bases, J shed 7 bases, and the junction held 8 bases outside the gene matches. Germline loops: CDR1 MNHNY, CDR2 SVGAGI (reference sequence). CDR3 DNA: TGTGCCAGCAGTTACACGGGGGGTGTGGGGGAGCAGTACTTC. The encoded protein is CASSYTGGVGEQYF.

This clone was counted once. This chain links TRBV10-3 with TRBJ1-2, with TRBD1 identical over 10 bases. Germline CDR1 is ENHRY and CDR2 is SYGVKD. The V and J ends lost 7 bases and 7 bases, in that order; junction bases with no gene match: 9. The CDR3 sequence is 14 residues long. This chain's CDR3 is CAITPTGGAGGYTF. The DNA for the CDR3 is TGTGCCATCACCCCGACAGGGGGCGCGGGTGGCTACACCTTC.

This rearrangement joins TRBV28 to TRBJ2-2; tentatively, D is TRBD1 or TRBD2 (5 bases each). CDR1 MDHEN and CDR2 SYDVKM come from the germline V gene. The CDR3 loop spans 16 amino acids. V was trimmed by 5 bases and J by 3 bases, leaving 16 bases between them. DNA for the CDR3: TGTGCCAGCAGTGTAGCTGGGGGTGGGGACACCGGGGAGCTGTTTTTT. Its protein product is CASSVAGGGDTGELFF.